This passage covers 26 T cell receptor beta chains from one sample sequenced in a study of cytomegalovirus exposure and HLA in healthy donors. PCR used 60 Vbeta primers and 13 Jbeta primers. Here immunoSEQ multiplex PCR was the method, and the copy in TCRdb shows in-frame clones only, minus some. The sample carries about 140,000 clones, 65% to 90% recorded once. The sequenced material came from PBMCs. The receptors were sampled from a female donor in good health and CMV-seronegative.

The chain has TRBV2 and TRBJ2-2; TRBD1 agrees at 9 bases. This CDR3 contains 14 residues. Germline V gene lookup returns CDR1 SNHLY and CDR2 FYNNEI. Unmatched junction bases numbered 7, after V lost 7 bases and J lost 7 bases. The CDR3 coding sequence is TGTGCCAGCAATCCGGGACAGGGAATCGGGGAGCTGTTTTTT. Protein sequence: CASNPGQGIGELFF. Full variable domain (outside the CDR3, taken from reference TRBV2 and TRBJ2-2): EPEVTQTPSHQVTQMGQEVILRCVPISNHLYFYWYRQILGQKVEFLVSFYNNEISEKSEIFDDQFSVERPDGSNFTLKIRSTKLEDSAMYFCASNPGQGIGELFFGEGSRLTVL.

The table lists this clone with a few counts. The gene calls are TRBV5-3 and TRBJ2-2; 7 bases map to TRBD1. TRBV5-3 qualifies as an ORF whose function is uncertain. V shed 10 bases, J shed 16 bases, and the junction held 13 bases outside the gene matches. This CDR3 has 11 amino acids. For the CDR3, the DNA is TGTGCCCTCGCAGCGGACAGGAGGACGTTTTTT. This sequence encodes CALAADRRTFF.

V and J are TRBV5-1 and TRBJ2-2; 7 bases match TRBD1. V gave up 3 bases and J gave up 1 base; unmatched junction bases: 9. CDR1 is SGHRS, CDR2 YFSETQ, per germline. The CDR3 covers 17 residues. The CDR3 reads CASSSGYGTVNTGELFF. The DNA for the CDR3 is TGCGCCAGCAGCTCGGGTTATGGGACAGTGAACACCGGGGAGCTGTTTTTT.

The V and J genes are TRBV28 and TRBJ2-2; the match to TRBD2 covers 14 bases. The germline V gene encodes CDR1 MDHEN and CDR2 SYDVKM. The J segment lost 0 bases and the V segment lost 6 bases, leaving 9 bases of the junction unmatched. The CDR3 loop spans 19 amino acids. The DNA for the CDR3 is TGTGCCAGCAGCCGCGCCGGACTAGCGGGAGGTGCGAACACCGGGGAGCTGTTTTTT. This translates into CASSRAGLAGGANTGELFF. The full variable domain, completed using reference TRBV28 and TRBJ2-2, is DVKVTQSSRYLVKRTGEKVFLECVQDMDHENMFWYRQDPGLGLRLIYFSYDVKMKEKGDIPEGYSVSREKKERFSLILESASTNQTSMYLCASSRAGLAGGANTGELFFGEGSRLTVL.

CDR3 nucleotide sequence: TGTGCCAGCATGGGAGGTTTTTTAGAAAAACTGTTTTTT. Its protein is CASMGGFLEKLFF. This chain connects TRBV28 to TRBJ1-4; D not certain. Germline values: CDR1 MDHEN, CDR2 SYDVKM. The V and J ends lost 7 bases and 8 bases respectively, with 14 bases between them. The CDR3 is 13 residues long.

The chain has TRBV27 and TRBJ1-2, with D hard to call. Germline lookup yields CDR1 MNHEY and CDR2 SMNVEV (reference sequence). The CDR3 has 13 residues. Trimming cost V 5 bases and J 4 bases, with 11 bases left between them. For the CDR3, the DNA is TGTGCCAGCAGTCCTGGCCGGGGCTATGGCTACACCTTC. It is translated as CASSPGRGYGYTF.

The CDR3 coding sequence is TGTGCCAGTAGTCTGGGACTCCCGGGGGAAAAACTGTTTTTT. Amino acid sequence: CASSLGLPGEKLFF. The V gene is TRBV19, the J gene TRBJ1-4; tentative D call: TRBD1 (5 bases). Per germline, CDR1 LNHDA and CDR2 SQIVND (reference sequence). This CDR3 contains 14 residues. Between the trimmed V and J ends, which lost 5 bases and 8 bases, there was a span of 15 bases.

The J gene is TRBJ2-7, the V gene TRBV5-1, with TRBD1 matching 8 bases. CDR1 and CDR2 from the germline V gene are SGHRS and YFSETQ. Trimming removed 3 bases from V and 3 bases from J; junction bases left unmatched: 8. The CDR3 has 15 amino acids. The CDR3 loop reads CASSSGQEVYYEQYF. CDR3 nucleotide sequence: TGCGCCAGCAGCTCGGGACAGGAAGTTTACTACGAGCAGTACTTC.

This sequence joins TRBV4-1 and TRBJ1-3, with D tentatively TRBD1 (5 bases). The V end lost 4 bases, the J end lost 0 bases, and 10 bases lay between the germline ends. CDR1 is MGHRA and CDR2 is YSYEKL in the germline V gene. The CDR3 extends over 15 amino acids. DNA for the CDR3: TGCGCCAGCAGCCCTAGACAGTCCTCTGGAAACACCATATATTTT. Encoded protein: CASSPRQSSGNTIYF.

The chain combines TRBV27 with TRBJ1-1, with D possibly matching TRBD1 (6 bases). The germline gives CDR1 MNHEY, CDR2 SMNVEV (reference sequence). The CDR3 runs to 16 residues. V was pared by 5 bases and J by 4 bases, with 20 bases between. The CDR3 loop is CASSPRGGLRATEAFF. Written as DNA, the CDR3 is TGTGCCAGCAGTCCCCGGGGGGGCCTCCGGGCCACTGAAGCTTTCTTT.

This clone was seen a handful of times. The J gene is TRBJ2-5, the V gene TRBV2; D is unclear. Germline lookup yields CDR1 SNHLY and CDR2 FYNNEI. The V gene lost 7 bases and the J gene lost 0 bases, with 18 bases spanning the gap. The CDR3 has 16 residues. CDR3 protein: CASTPKDVGYQETQYF. The CDR3 coding sequence is TGTGCCAGCACACCCAAAGATGTCGGGTACCAAGAGACCCAGTACTTC.

This clone turned up a few times. The chain uses TRBV27 and TRBJ2-1; 10 nucleotides align to TRBD1. The CDR3 runs 15 residues. J gave up 8 bases and V 6 bases, and 10 bases lay outside the gene matches. Germline V CDR1 and CDR2: MNHEY, SMNVEV (reference sequence). This CDR3 reads CASRRQGAARDEQFF. Written as DNA, the CDR3 is TGTGCCAGCAGGCGACAGGGGGCGGCAAGAGATGAGCAGTTCTTC.

This clone appeared once. The chain has TRBV5-1 and TRBJ2-7, with 14 bases aligning to TRBD2. This CDR3 spans 15 amino acids. Germline V gene data show CDR1 as SGHRS and CDR2 as YFSETQ. The ends lost 4 bases at V and 7 bases at J; junction bases unmatched: 7. CDR3 sequence reads: CASSGTSGSVGEQYF. In nucleotides, the CDR3 is TGCGCCAGCAGCGGGACTAGCGGGAGTGTAGGTGAGCAGTACTTC.

The sample holds one count of this clone. This same CDR3 is encoded by further DNA sequences in the sample. The chain combines TRBV27 with TRBJ1-1; D gene ambiguous. The CDR3 extends over 13 amino acids. With 2 bases removed from V and 1 base from J, the gap between germline ends came to 5 bases. Germline V gene data show CDR1 as MNHEY and CDR2 as SMNVEV (reference sequence). The CDR3 loop is CASSLRGNTEAFF. The CDR3 nucleotides are TGTGCCAGCAGTTTACGGGGGAACACTGAAGCTTTCTTT.

The chain couples TRBV2 to TRBJ2-4; 10 bases fit TRBD2. V shed 3 bases, J shed 1 base, and the junction held 9 bases outside the gene matches. The CDR3 sequence is 18 residues long. Germline assignment: CDR1 SNHLY and CDR2 FYNNEI. CDR3 DNA: TGTGCCAGCAGTGATTCCAGCGGGAGGGCCGGGGCCAAAAACATTCAGTACTTC. Translated: CASSDSSGRAGAKNIQYF.

The V call is TRBV5-1, the J call TRBJ2-5; tentatively, D is TRBD2 (6 bases). Germline CDR1 is SGHRS and CDR2 is YFSETQ. This CDR3 is built from 14 residues. The V end was cut by 3 bases, the J end by 5 bases, with 14 bases between. The CDR3 sequence: CASSSRESGETQYF. For the CDR3, the DNA is TGCGCCAGCAGCTCGCGGGAATCGGGCGAGACCCAGTACTTC.

The gene calls are TRBV29-1 and TRBJ2-5; 8 nucleotides match TRBD2. V dropped 1 base and J dropped 1; count of bases not matched to a gene: 5. This CDR3 has 15 residues. Germline CDR1 is SQVTM and CDR2 is ANQGSEA. The CDR3 is CSVEGVREAQETQYF. DNA for the CDR3: TGCAGCGTTGAAGGGGTGCGGGAGGCCCAAGAGACCCAGTACTTC.

CDR3 sequence (DNA): TGTGCCAGTAGTATCTGGGGAGGCGACACTGAAGCTTTCTTT. Its protein is CASSIWGGDTEAFF. The rearrangement uses TRBV19 and TRBJ1-1, with D uncertain. The CDR3 consists of 14 residues. V gave up 3 bases and J gave up 3 bases, with 11 bases separating them. From germline, CDR1 is LNHDA and CDR2 SQIVND (reference sequence). The whole variable domain, filled in from reference TRBV19 and TRBJ1-1, reads DGGITQSPKYLFRKEGQNVTLSCEQNLNHDAMYWYRQDPGQGLRLIYYSQIVNDFQKGDIAEGYSVSREKKESFPLTVTSAQKNPTAFYLCASSIWGGDTEAFFGQGTRLTVV.

This chain connects TRBV27 to TRBJ2-7, with TRBD2 matching 7 bases. CDR1 and CDR2 (germline): MNHEY, SMNVEV (reference sequence). The CDR3 length is 14 residues. V gave up 6 bases and J gave up 2 bases; unmatched junction bases: 7. The chain's CDR3 is CASSHASGTYEQYF. As DNA, the CDR3 is TGTGCCAGCAGCCACGCTAGCGGAACCTACGAGCAGTACTTC.

The rearrangement links TRBV2 to TRBJ2-2, with a weak D call TRBD2 (5 bases). CDR3 length equals 15 residues. V was pared by 3 bases and J by 1 base, with 9 bases between. CDR1 and CDR2 (germline): SNHLY, FYNNEI. CDR3 bases: TGTGCCAGCAGTGATTGGACTTTGAACACCGGGGAGCTGTTTTTT. This codes for CASSDWTLNTGELFF.

The rearrangement joins TRBV28 to TRBJ2-2, with TRBD1 matching over 7 bases. The CDR3 covers 15 residues. With 3 bases clipped from V and 2 bases from J, the junction kept 3 bases outside the gene matches. Germline assignment: CDR1 MDHEN and CDR2 SYDVKM. CDR3 sequence (DNA): TGTGCCAGCAGTTTCGACAGGGCCAACACCGGGGAGCTGTTTTTT. As protein: CASSFDRANTGELFF.

The DNA for the CDR3 is TGTGCCAGCAGCCGCGGGACAGGGCGGACTCAGCCCCAGCATTTT. Translation gives CASSRGTGRTQPQHF. The V gene is TRBV28, the J gene TRBJ1-5; 9 nucleotides match TRBD1. Germline V gives CDR1 MDHEN, CDR2 SYDVKM. The CDR3 extends over 15 amino acids. With 6 bases clipped from V and 6 bases from J, the junction kept 9 bases outside the gene matches. Based on the CDR3 plus reference TRBV28 and TRBJ1-5, the full variable domain is DVKVTQSSRYLVKRTGEKVFLECVQDMDHENMFWYRQDPGLGLRLIYFSYDVKMKEKGDIPEGYSVSREKKERFSLILESASTNQTSMYLCASSRGTGRTQPQHFGDGTRLSIL.

CDR3 in DNA: TGTGCCAGCCTAACCGACAGGGGGAACACTGAAGCTTTCTTT. Translated: CASLTDRGNTEAFF. The rearrangement joins TRBV25-1 to TRBJ1-1; 8 nucleotides match TRBD1. The junction had 6 bases not matched to a gene; V was cut back by 8 bases and J by 1 base. This CDR3 comprises 14 residues. In germline, CDR1 is MGHDK, CDR2 SYGVNS.

V usage is TRBV5-8 and J usage is TRBJ2-1; no reliable D call. The CDR3 length is 13 residues. From germline, CDR1 is SGHTS and CDR2 YDEGEE. Between the trimmed V and J ends, which lost 0 bases and 2 bases, there was a span of 3 bases. The CDR3: CASSLGPYNEQFF. CDR3 coding DNA: TGTGCCAGCAGCTTGGGGCCCTACAATGAGCAGTTCTTC.

The chain employs TRBV6-1 and TRBJ1-4, with 8 bases matching TRBD1. The germline CDR1 and CDR2 sequences are MNHNS and SASEGT. This CDR3 contains 14 residues. V was clipped by 6 bases and J by 7 bases; unmatched bases: 7. The CDR3 here is CASSDSGTGEKLFF. CDR3 DNA: TGTGCCAGCAGCGATTCCGGGACAGGTGAAAAACTGTTTTTT.

This clone has only a few counts. The V and J genes are TRBV2 and TRBJ2-7; D is undetermined. The V gene's germline CDR1 is SNHLY and CDR2 FYNNEI. This CDR3 is 13 amino acids long. Between the trimmed V and J ends, which lost 3 bases and 2 bases, there was a span of 8 bases. The CDR3 DNA reads as TGTGCCAGCAGTGATAGAGATACCTACGAGCAGTACTTC. Amino acid sequence: CASSDRDTYEQYF.